This TCR beta chain was profiled in a study of glioma-infiltrating T cells after dendritic cell vaccination. The primer mix had 60 V beta and 13 J beta primers. The method was immunoSEQ multiplex PCR; TCRdb's version includes in-frame clones alone and lacks a portion of them. The table shows under 100,000 clones, with more than 75% occurring only once. Study-level findings and limits: Higher TCR clonality did not directly relate to longer survival.

CDR1 is MGHDK and CDR2 is SYGVNS in the germline V gene. The CDR3 contains 17 residues. The germline V and J ends were trimmed by 2 bases and 2 bases, with 18 bases remaining between them. Regarding this clone: Antigen specificity is unknown.

All glioblastoma patients lacked an isocitrate dehydrogenase mutation. This receptor was identified in a human donor with glioblastoma. The sample was blood, taken before dendritic cell vaccination. The chain joins TRBV25-1 to TRBJ2-5, with a possible D match to TRBD2 (7 bases). Here the CDR3 DNA reads TGTGCCAGCAGTGAAAGAAAAGGGGGGGTCACTCAAGAGACCCAGTACTTC. Amino acid sequence: CASSERKGGVTQETQYF.